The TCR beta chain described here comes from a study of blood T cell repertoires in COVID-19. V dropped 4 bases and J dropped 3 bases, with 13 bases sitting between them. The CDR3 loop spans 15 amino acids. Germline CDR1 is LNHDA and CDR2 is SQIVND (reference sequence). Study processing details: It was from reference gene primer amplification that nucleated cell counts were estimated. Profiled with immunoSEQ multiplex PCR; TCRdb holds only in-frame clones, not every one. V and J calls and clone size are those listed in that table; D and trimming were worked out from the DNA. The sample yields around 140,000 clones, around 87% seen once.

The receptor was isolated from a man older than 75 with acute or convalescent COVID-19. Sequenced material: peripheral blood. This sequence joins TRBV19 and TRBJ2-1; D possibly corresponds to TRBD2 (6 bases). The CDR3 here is CASSTSGTFYNEQFF. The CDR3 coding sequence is TGTGCCAGTAGTACATCCGGGACTTTCTACAATGAGCAGTTCTTC.